Given below is one TCR beta chain in context. The data derive from a study of blood T cell repertoires in COVID-19. Study background: Samples came from the United States, Italy and Spain, spanning acute and convalescent COVID-19.

Per the authors' pipeline: Counts of nucleated cells, estimated from reference gene primer amplification, were obtained. The assay was immunoSEQ multiplex PCR, and TCRdb's table has in-frame clones only and misses some. That table furnishes V, J and clone size, whereas the DNA furnished D and trimming. The top ten clones hold 0.95% to 1.1% of a sample with 50,000 or so clones, approximately 95% of them seen once. Germline assignment: CDR1 GTSNPN and CDR2 SVGIG (reference sequence). CDR3 length: 12 residues. V lost 0 bases and J lost 5, with 5 bases in between. Seattle's cohort entered during active infection and was followed longitudinally.

The source material was peripheral blood. The TCR originated in a man in his sixties with COVID-19, enrolled during active disease. The chain links TRBV30 to TRBJ1-5; D not certain. The CDR3: CAWSVLDQPQHF. The DNA for the CDR3 is TGTGCCTGGAGTGTATTAGATCAGCCCCAGCATTTT. Variable domain in full (rest from reference TRBV30 and TRBJ1-5): SQTIHQWPATLVQPVGSPLSLECTVEGTSNPNLYWYRQAAGRGLQLLFYSVGIGQISSEVPQNLSASRPQDRQFILSSKKLLLSDSGFYLCAWSVLDQPQHFGDGTRLSIL.